This T cell receptor beta chain was recovered during a study of T cell repertoires in cytomegalovirus infection. The study's findings and limits: Summed frequency of shared TCR beta families picked out CMV carriers who also had the relevant HLA.

Germline V gene sequence: CDR1 MNHNS, CDR2 SASEGT. The CDR3 has 13 residues. V lost 6 bases to trimming and J lost 7 bases, with 13 bases between them. Each CDR3 protein gets one entry after TCRdb re-called the reads with MiXCR. The table lists some 250,000 distinct CDR3 sequences, 8% to 9.5% of them singletons. This clonotype was picked up a small number of times. The target antigen is unknown. The TCR originated in a human donor in good health (CMV status not recorded). Some clones in this sample may be carry-over from other donors' samples. This chain joins TRBV6-1 and TRBJ1-5; a weak D match, TRBD1 (6 bases). Sequencing was performed on PBMCs. The CDR3 here is CASSRDMAQPQHF. In nucleotides, the CDR3 is TGTGCCAGCAGCCGGGACATGGCCCAGCCCCAGCATTTT.